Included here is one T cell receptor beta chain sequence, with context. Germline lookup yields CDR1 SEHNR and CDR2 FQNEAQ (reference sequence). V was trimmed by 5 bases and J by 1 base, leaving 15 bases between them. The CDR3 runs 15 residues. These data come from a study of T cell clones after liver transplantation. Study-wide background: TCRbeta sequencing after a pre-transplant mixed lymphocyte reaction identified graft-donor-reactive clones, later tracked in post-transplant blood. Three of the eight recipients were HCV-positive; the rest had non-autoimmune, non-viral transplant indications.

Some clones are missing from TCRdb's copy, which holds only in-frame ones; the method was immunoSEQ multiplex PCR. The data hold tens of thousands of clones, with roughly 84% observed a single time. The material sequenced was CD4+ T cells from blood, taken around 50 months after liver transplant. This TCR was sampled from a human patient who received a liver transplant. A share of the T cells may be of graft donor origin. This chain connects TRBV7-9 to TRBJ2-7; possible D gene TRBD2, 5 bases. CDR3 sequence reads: CASSDPPGFSYEQYF. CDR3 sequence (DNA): TGTGCCAGCAGCGACCCCCCGGGGTTTTCCTACGAGCAGTACTTC.